This T cell receptor (beta chain) is from a study of shared clonotypes between healthy human individuals. Looking at the study overall: Each donor's CD4 naive and CD4 memory cells filled three plates apiece, CD8 naive two, and CD8 memory one. Study-wide results and caveats: Among a few donors, roughly 5% of naive CD4 clonotypes were found in common.

Terminally differentiated effector memory CD45RA+ cells were excluded from the naive CD8 cells, which were CD45RO-negative and positively selected for CCR7. Donors comprised healthy HIV-negative adults lacking recent acute infections or vaccinations. Looked up from germline, CDR1 is SEHNR and CDR2 is FQNEAQ (reference sequence). The CDR3 loop spans 14 amino acids. V was cut by 2 bases and J by 6 bases, with 12 bases left in between. Note on this clone: Antigen unknown.

Sequencing was performed with immunoSEQ multiplex PCR; in TCRdb, only in-frame clones are kept and a portion is missing. The table includes around 1.9 million clones, approximately 94% detected once. The sequence was obtained from a young man in good health. Some clones in this sample may be carry-over from other donors' samples. The chain recombines TRBV7-9 with TRBJ2-3; D gene uncertain. Sequenced: naive CD8+ T cells from PBMCs. CDR3 loop: CASSLPLGGDTQYF. As DNA, the CDR3 is TGTGCCAGCAGCTTACCGTTGGGCGGCGATACGCAGTATTTT.